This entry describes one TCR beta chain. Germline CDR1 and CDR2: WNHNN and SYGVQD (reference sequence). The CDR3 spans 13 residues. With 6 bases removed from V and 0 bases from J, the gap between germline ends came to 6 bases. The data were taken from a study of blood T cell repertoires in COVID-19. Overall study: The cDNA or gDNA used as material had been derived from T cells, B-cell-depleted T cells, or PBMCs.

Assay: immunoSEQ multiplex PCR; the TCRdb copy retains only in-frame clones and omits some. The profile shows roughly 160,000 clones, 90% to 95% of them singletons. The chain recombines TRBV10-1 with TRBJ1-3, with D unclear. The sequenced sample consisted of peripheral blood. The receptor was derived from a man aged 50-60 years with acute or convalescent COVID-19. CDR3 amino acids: CASRSNSGNTIYF. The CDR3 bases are TGCGCCAGCAGGTCCAACTCTGGAAACACCATATATTTT.